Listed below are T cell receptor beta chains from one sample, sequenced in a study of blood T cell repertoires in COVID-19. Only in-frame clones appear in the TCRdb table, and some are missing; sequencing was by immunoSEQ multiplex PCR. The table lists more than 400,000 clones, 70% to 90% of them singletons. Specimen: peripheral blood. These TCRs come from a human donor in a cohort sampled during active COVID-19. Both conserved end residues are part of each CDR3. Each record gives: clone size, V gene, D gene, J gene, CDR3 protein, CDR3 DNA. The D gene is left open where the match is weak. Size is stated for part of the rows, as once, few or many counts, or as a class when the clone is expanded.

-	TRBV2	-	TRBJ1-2	CASSLAHYGYTF	TGTGCCAGCAGTCTGGCCCACTATGGCTACACCTTC
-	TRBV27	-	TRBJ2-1	CASKGGAGSYNEQFF	TGTGCCAGCAAAGGGGGAGCGGGGTCCTACAATGAGCAGTTCTTC
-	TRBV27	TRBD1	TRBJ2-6	CASSLRRDRGNRGANVLTF	TGTGCCAGCAGTTTAAGAAGGGACAGGGGGAATCGTGGGGCCAACGTCCTGACTTTC
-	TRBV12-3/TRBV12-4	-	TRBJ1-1	CASSLQRVLF	TGTGCCAGCAGTCTCCAACGGGTCTTGTTT
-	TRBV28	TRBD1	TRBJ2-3	CASSWPGRGTDTQYF	TGTGCCAGCAGTTGGCCGGGCAGGGGGACAGATACGCAGTATTTT
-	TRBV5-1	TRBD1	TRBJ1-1	CASSYGQGGMGTEAFF	TGCGCCAGCAGTTACGGACAGGGGGGCATGGGCACTGAAGCTTTCTTT
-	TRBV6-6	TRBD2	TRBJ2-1	CASSTGTSGRNEQFF	TGTGCCAGCTCCACCGGGACTAGCGGGAGGAATGAGCAGTTCTTC
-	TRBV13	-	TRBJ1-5	CASSLRGGAGQHF	TGTGCCAGCAGCTTAAGGGGAGGCGCGGGACAGCATTTT
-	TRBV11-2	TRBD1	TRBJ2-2	CASSTRNRQGDTGELFF	TGTGCCAGCAGCACTCGGAACCGACAGGGGGACACCGGGGAGCTGTTTTTT
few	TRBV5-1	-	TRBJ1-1	CASSSLWNTEAFF	TGCGCCAGCAGCTCCCTGTGGAACACTGAAGCTTTCTTT
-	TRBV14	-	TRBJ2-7	CASSQAPSDRCEQYF	TGTGCCAGCAGCCAAGCGCCCTCCGACAGGTGCGAGCAGTACTTC
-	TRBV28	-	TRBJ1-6	CATDGSRAFYNSPLHF	TGTGCCACCGATGGGAGCCGGGCCTTCTATAATTCACCCCTCCACTTT
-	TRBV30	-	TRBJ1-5	CAWSGEDNQPQHF	TGTGCCTGGAGTGGGGAGGACAATCAGCCCCAGCATTTT
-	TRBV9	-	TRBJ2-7	CASSHEGHSPYEQYF	TGTGCCAGCAGCCATGAAGGTCACAGCCCCTACGAGCAGTACTTC
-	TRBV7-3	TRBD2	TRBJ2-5	CASSLGGSETQYF	TGTGCCAGCAGCTTGGGCGGGAGCGAGACCCAGTACTTC
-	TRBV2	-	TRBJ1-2	CASSLELKGDAWGYTF	TGTGCCAGCAGTCTTGAGCTTAAGGGGGACGCCTGGGGCTACACCTTC
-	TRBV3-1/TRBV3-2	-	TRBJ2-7	CASSQDRDLSGEQYF	TGTGCCAGCAGCCAAGATCGCGACTTAAGCGGCGAGCAGTACTTC
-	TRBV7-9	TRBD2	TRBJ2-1	CASSLVLAGHNEQFF	TGTGCCAGCAGCTTAGTACTAGCGGGACACAATGAGCAGTTCTTC
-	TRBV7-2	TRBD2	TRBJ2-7	CASSLSQLAGGIGYEQYF	TGTGCCAGCAGCTTAAGTCAGCTAGCGGGAGGGATCGGGTACGAGCAGTACTTC
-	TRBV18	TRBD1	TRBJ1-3	CASSPGTASGNTIYF	TGTGCCAGCTCACCGGGGACAGCCTCTGGAAACACCATATATTTT
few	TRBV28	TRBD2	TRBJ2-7	CASSFPGRSYEQYF	TGTGCCAGCAGTTTTCCCGGGAGGAGCTACGAGCAGTACTTC
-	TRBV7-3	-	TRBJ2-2	CASSPGTAGTGELFF	TGTGCCAGCAGCCCCGGAACGGCAGGTACCGGGGAGCTGTTTTTT
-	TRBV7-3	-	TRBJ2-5	CASSWRADETQYF	TGTGCCAGCAGCTGGAGGGCCGACGAGACCCAGTACTTC
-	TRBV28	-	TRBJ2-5	CASSLQGGQETQYF	TGTGCCAGCAGTTTGCAGGGGGGACAAGAGACCCAGTACTTC
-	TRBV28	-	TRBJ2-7	CASSDRGAVRYEQYF	TGTGCCAGCAGTGACCGGGGGGCCGTACGCTACGAGCAGTACTTC
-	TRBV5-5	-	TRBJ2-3	CASSLGPRDNTDTQYF	TGTGCCAGCAGCTTGGGGCCCCGGGACAACACAGATACGCAGTATTTT
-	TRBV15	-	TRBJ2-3	CATRWNGRVSTDTQYF	TGTGCCACCAGATGGAATGGGCGAGTTAGCACAGATACGCAGTATTTT
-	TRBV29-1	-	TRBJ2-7	CSVGPETYEQYF	TGCAGCGTTGGCCCGGAGACCTACGAGCAGTACTTC
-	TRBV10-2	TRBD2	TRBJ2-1	CASSPLAGEYNEQFF	TGCGCCAGCAGCCCCCTAGCGGGAGAGTACAATGAGCAGTTCTTC
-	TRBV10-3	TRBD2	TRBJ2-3	CAIRDTRTSTTDTQYF	TGTGCCATCCGGGACACTAGGACTAGCACGACAGATACGCAGTATTTT
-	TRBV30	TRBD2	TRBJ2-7	CAWSLGLAAPYEQYF	TGTGCCTGGAGTTTGGGACTAGCGGCCCCCTACGAGCAGTACTTC
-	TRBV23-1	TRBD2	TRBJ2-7	CASSRPGTSGYEQYF	TGCGCCAGCAGTCGCCCCGGGACTAGCGGGTACGAGCAGTACTTC
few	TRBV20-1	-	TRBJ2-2	CSASQGLNTGELFF	TGCAGTGCTAGTCAGGGACTTAACACCGGGGAGCTGTTTTTT
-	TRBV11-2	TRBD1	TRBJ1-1	CASSRDRNTEAFF	TGTGCCAGCAGCCGGGACAGGAACACTGAAGCTTTCTTT
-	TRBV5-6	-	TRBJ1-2	CASRPRAVGYGYTF	TGTGCCAGCAGGCCCAGGGCTGTAGGCTATGGCTACACCTTC
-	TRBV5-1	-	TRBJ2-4	CASSLKSGTGLNIQYF	TGCGCCAGCAGCTTGAAATCGGGAACAGGGTTGAACATTCAGTACTTC
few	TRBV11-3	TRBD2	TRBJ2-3	CASRSGAGGPDTQYF	TGTGCCAGCAGATCAGGAGCGGGAGGGCCAGATACGCAGTATTTT
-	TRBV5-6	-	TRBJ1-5	CASSLGQSNQPQHF	TGTGCCAGCAGCTTGGGGCAGAGCAATCAGCCCCAGCATTTT
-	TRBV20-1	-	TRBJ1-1	CSASNQMNTEAFF	TGCAGTGCTAGTAATCAGATGAACACTGAAGCTTTCTTT
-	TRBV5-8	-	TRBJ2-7	CASSLQESYEQYF	TGTGCCAGCAGCTTGCAGGAATCCTACGAGCAGTACTTC
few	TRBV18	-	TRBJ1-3	CASSPPAQVSSGNTIYF	TGTGCCAGCTCACCACCGGCACAGGTTAGCTCTGGAAACACCATATATTTT
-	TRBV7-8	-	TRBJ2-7	CASSLRSDSSTHF	TGTGCCAGCAGCTTAAGGAGCGACTCAAGTACGCACTTC
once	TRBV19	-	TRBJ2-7	CASSRDIWAYEQYF	TGTGCCAGTAGTCGGGACATTTGGGCATACGAGCAGTACTTC
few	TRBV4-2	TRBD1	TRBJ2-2	CASSQDGQVNTGELFF	TGTGCCAGCAGCCAAGACGGACAGGTTAACACCGGGGAGCTGTTTTTT
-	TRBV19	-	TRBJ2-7	CASSPPRDEQYF	TGTGCCAGTAGCCCCCCCCGCGACGAGCAGTACTTC